This T cell receptor (beta chain) stems from a study of blood T cell repertoires in COVID-19. V dropped 4 bases and J dropped 0 bases, with 13 bases sitting between them. Per germline, CDR1 SGHRS and CDR2 YFSETQ. This CDR3 spans 15 amino acids. Generated by immunoSEQ multiplex PCR, the TCRdb table keeps only in-frame clones and is missing some. Found here are about 240,000 clones, approximately 85% of them singletons; the top ten hold about an eighth. V gene TRBV5-1 combines with J gene TRBJ1-1, with a possible D match to TRBD1 (6 bases). This TCR was sampled from a woman in her sixties with active or convalescent COVID-19. Sequenced sample: peripheral blood. CDR3 bases: TGCGCCAGCAGCGACCCCAGGGGCCTGAACACTGAAGCTTTCTTT. Translating it yields CASSDPRGLNTEAFF.